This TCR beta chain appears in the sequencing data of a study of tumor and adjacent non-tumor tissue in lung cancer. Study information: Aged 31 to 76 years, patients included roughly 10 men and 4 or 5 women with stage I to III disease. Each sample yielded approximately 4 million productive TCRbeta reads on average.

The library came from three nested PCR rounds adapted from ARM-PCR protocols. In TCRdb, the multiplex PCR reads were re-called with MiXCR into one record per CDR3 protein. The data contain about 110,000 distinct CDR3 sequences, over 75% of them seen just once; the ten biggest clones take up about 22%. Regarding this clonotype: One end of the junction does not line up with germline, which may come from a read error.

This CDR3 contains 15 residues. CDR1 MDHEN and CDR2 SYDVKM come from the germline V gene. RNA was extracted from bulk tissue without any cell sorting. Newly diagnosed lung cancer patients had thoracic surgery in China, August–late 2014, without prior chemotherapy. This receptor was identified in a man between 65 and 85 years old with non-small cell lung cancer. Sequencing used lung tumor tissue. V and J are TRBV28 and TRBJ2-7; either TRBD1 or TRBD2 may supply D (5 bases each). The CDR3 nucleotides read TGTGCCAGCAGTCTGAACAGAGGGGAGAACTACGATCAGTACTTC. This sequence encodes CASSLNRGENYDQYF.